This T cell receptor (beta chain) was identified in a study of blood T cell repertoires in COVID-19. Across the study: Acute-phase and convalescent COVID-19 samples originated in the United States, Italy and Spain. PBMCs, B-cell-depleted T cells, or T cells provided the cDNA or gDNA that made up the material.

Some clones are missing from TCRdb's copy, which holds only in-frame ones; the method was immunoSEQ multiplex PCR. This sample has more than 60,000 clones, with 80% to 85% found just once. Sequencing input: peripheral blood. This clonotype was obtained from a man between 45 and 60 years old with acute or convalescent COVID-19.

CDR3 region: CASRSGTGADTQYF. For the CDR3, the DNA is TGTGCCAGCAGGTCCGGGACAGGGGCAGATACGCAGTATTTT. The chain links TRBV5-4 to TRBJ2-3; TRBD1 matches at 10 bases. The CDR3 consists of 14 residues. The V segment lost 5 bases and the J segment 4 bases; nucleotides outside the gene matches: 4. CDR1 and CDR2 from the germline V gene are SGHNT and YYREEE (reference sequence).